The TCR beta chain under discussion was sequenced for a study of cytomegalovirus exposure and HLA in healthy donors. For the study at large: Approximately 190 million T cells yielded more than 90 million unique TCR beta sequences in earlier analysis.

Primers included in the PCR were 60 Vbeta and 13 Jbeta primers. The table came from immunoSEQ multiplex PCR; TCRdb's copy has only in-frame clones and leaves some out. The clone table shows 60,000 to 70,000 clones, with the ten largest holding about 16%. The CDR3 consists of 16 residues. J gave up 5 bases and V 0 bases, and 8 bases lay outside the gene matches. Germline CDR1 and CDR2: SGHNT and YYREEE (reference sequence). The chain combines TRBV5-4 with TRBJ2-1; 7 nucleotides match TRBD1. The sequence was obtained from a boy between 10 and 17 years old in good health and CMV-seronegative. Sequenced sample: PBMCs. As DNA, the CDR3 is TGTGCCAGCAGCTTGGGGGTGACAGGGATCCACAATGAGCAGTTCTTC. This encodes CASSLGVTGIHNEQFF.